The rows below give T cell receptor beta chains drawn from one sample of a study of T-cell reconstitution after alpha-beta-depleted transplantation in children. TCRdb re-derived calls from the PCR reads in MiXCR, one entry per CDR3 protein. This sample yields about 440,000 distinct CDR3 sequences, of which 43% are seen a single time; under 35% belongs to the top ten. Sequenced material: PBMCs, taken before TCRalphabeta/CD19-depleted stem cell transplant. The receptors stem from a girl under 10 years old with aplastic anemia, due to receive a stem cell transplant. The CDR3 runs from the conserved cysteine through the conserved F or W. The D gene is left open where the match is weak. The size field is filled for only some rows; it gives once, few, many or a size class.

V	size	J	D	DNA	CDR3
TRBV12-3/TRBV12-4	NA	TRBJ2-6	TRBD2	TGTGCCAGCAGTGGGACTAGCTCTGGGGCCAACGTCCTGACTTTC	CASSGTSSGANVLTF
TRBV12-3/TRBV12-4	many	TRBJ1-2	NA	TGTGCCAGCTGGGGTATTTCCTATGGCTACACCTTC	CASWGISYGYTF
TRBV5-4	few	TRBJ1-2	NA	TGTGCCAGCAGCTTGAACCAGGTCCCCTATGGCTACACCTTC	CASSLNQVPYGYTF
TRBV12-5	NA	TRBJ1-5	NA	TGTGCTAGTGCCTCAGAGGCGAATCAGCCCCAGCATTTT	CASASEANQPQHF
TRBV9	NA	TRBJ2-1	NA	TGTGCCAGCAGCGGAGTAGAGGATCAGTTCTTC	CASSGVEDQFF
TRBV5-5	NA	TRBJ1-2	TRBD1	TGTGCCAGCAGCTTGGAAGGCAGGGGGCGATCGAACTATGGCTACACCTTC	CASSLEGRGRSNYGYTF
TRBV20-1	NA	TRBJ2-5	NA	TGCAGTGCTAGCCCGGGGTTGGAGGAGACCCAGTACTTC	CSASPGLEETQYF
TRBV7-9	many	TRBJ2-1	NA	TGTGCCAGCAGCTCCAGCGGAAACTCCTACAATGAGCAGTTCTTC	CASSSSGNSYNEQFF
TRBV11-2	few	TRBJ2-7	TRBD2	TGTGCCAGCAGCTCTATAGCGGGTTCGAGCTCCTACGAGCAGTACTTC	CASSSIAGSSSYEQYF
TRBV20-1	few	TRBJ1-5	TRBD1	TGCAGTGCTCCGGACAGGTCCAGCAATCAGCCCCAGCATTTT	CSAPDRSSNQPQHF
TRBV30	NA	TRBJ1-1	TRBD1	TGTGCCTTTGACAGGGCGAACACTGAAGCTTTCTTT	CAFDRANTEAFF
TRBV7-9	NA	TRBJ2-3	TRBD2	TGTGCCAGCAGCCCCCGGGGGGGCCGACAGACAGATACGCAGTATTTT	CASSPRGGRQTDTQYF
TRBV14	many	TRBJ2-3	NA	TGTGCCAGCAGCCAAGATCTCACCAGAGGGACAGATACGCAGTATTTT	CASSQDLTRGTDTQYF
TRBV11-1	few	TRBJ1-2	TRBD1	TGTGCCAGCAGCTTAGTCTCCACAGGGGGCCAGAGAAACTATGGCTACACCTTC	CASSLVSTGGQRNYGYTF
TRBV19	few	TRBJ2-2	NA	TGTGCCAGTAGTATTCGGACAGTTAACACCGGGGAGCTGTTTTTT	CASSIRTVNTGELFF
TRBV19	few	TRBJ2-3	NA	TGTGCCAGTACCGGGCTAGGTGGTCCGTATAGCACAGATACGCAGTATTTT	CASTGLGGPYSTDTQYF
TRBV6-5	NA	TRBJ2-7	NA	TGTGCCAGCAGCCAGGGACCGACCTACGAGCAGTACTTC	CASSQGPTYEQYF
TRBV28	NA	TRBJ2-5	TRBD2	TGTGCCAGCAGATCCAGAGGGCTAGCGGAAGAGACCCAGTACTTC	CASRSRGLAEETQYF
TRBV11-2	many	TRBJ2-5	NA	TGTGCCAGCAGCGGCGCGGGACTCAGGGAGGAGACCCAGTACTTC	CASSGAGLREETQYF
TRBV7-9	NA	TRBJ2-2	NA	TGTGCCAGCGGGAGAGATCTTCGTCCCGGGGAGCTGTTTTTT	CASGRDLRPGELFF
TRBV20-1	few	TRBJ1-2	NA	TGCAGTGCTAGAGCTTCGGAAGGCTATGGCTACACCTTC	CSARASEGYGYTF
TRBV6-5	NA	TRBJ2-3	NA	TGTGCCAGCAGTTACGCTGGTCCAAGCACAGATACGCAGTATTTT	CASSYAGPSTDTQYF
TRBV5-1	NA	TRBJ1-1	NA	TGCGCCAGCAGCGCGGGGGACACTGAAGCTTTCTTT	CASSAGDTEAFF
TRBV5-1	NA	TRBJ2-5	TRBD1	TGCGCCAGCAGTAGTACAGGGGAAGAGACCCCGTACTTC	CASSSTGEETPYF
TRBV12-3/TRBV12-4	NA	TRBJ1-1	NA	TGTGCCAGCAGGGAACACGGCATGAACACTGAAGCTTTCTTT	CASREHGMNTEAFF
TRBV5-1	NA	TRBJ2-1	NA	TGCGCCAGCAGCTCTCTAGGTAATGAGCAGTTCTTC	CASSSLGNEQFF
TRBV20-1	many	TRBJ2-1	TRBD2	TGCAGTGCCCCCTTCGTAGGACTAGCGGGAAGGTACAATGAGCAGTTCTTC	CSAPFVGLAGRYNEQFF
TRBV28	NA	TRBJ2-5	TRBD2	TGTGCCAGCAGTTTCTCTGCGGGAGTTGAGACCCAGTACTTC	CASSFSAGVETQYF
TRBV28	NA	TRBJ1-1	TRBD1	TGTGCCAGCAGTCCCGGGACAGCATTACGCCACGGGCAAGCTTTCTTT	CASSPGTALRHGQAFF
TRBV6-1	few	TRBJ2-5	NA	TGTGCCAGCACAAGAGACTATCAAGAGACCCAGTACTTC	CASTRDYQETQYF
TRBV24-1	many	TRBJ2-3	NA	TGTGCCACCACCGACCCTATTCGAGATACGCAGTATTTT	CATTDPIRDTQYF
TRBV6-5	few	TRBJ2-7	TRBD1	TGTGCCAGCAGTTACTCGCGGGGGACAGGGAACGAGCAGTACTTC	CASSYSRGTGNEQYF
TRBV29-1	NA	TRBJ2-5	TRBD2	TGCAGCGTTGAGCGACCGGGACTAGCGGACAACCAAGAGACCCAGTACTTC	CSVERPGLADNQETQYF